The rows below give T cell receptor beta chains drawn from one sample of a study of CD8+ T cells in alopecia areata. Sequencing was performed with immunoSEQ multiplex PCR; in TCRdb, only in-frame clones are kept and a portion is missing. The data show 100,000 to 150,000 clones, roughly 58% seen once. Sequenced here: CD8+ T cells sorted from blood, sampled at week 4, from a patient treated with tofacitinib. These receptors were obtained from a human donor with alopecia areata. Each CDR3 is given with its conserved first and last residue. A D gene is named only where the DNA matches it firmly. Clone sizes are given selectively: once, few, many, or a class where the clone is expanded.

j_call: TRBJ1-2
d_call: .
v_call: TRBV30
clone_size: .
cdr3_aa: CAWSELAANYGYTF
cdr3_nt: TGTGCCTGGAGTGAGCTGGCTGCTAACTATGGCTACACCTTC

j_call: TRBJ2-1
d_call: .
v_call: TRBV13
clone_size: few
cdr3_aa: CASSLDRNEQFF
cdr3_nt: TGTGCCAGCAGCCTCGACAGGAATGAGCAGTTCTTC

j_call: TRBJ1-2
d_call: .
v_call: TRBV30
clone_size: few
cdr3_aa: CAWSFGDTSYGYTF
cdr3_nt: TGTGCCTGGAGTTTTGGCGACACTTCTTATGGCTACACCTTC

j_call: TRBJ1-2
d_call: .
v_call: TRBV30
clone_size: few
cdr3_aa: CAWSLGSNYGYTF
cdr3_nt: TGTGCCTGGAGTTTGGGCTCTAACTATGGCTACACCTTC

j_call: TRBJ2-7
d_call: .
v_call: TRBV27
clone_size: .
cdr3_aa: CATSYAYEQYF
cdr3_nt: TGTGCCACCTCTTACGCCTACGAGCAGTACTTC

j_call: TRBJ2-7
d_call: .
v_call: TRBV13
clone_size: .
cdr3_aa: CASSLGRGGREQYF
cdr3_nt: TGTGCCAGCAGCTTAGGCAGGGGAGGCCGGGAGCAGTACTTC

j_call: TRBJ1-1
d_call: .
v_call: TRBV14
clone_size: .
cdr3_aa: CASSQARDYNRNTEAFF
cdr3_nt: TGTGCCAGCAGCCAAGCCAGGGACTATAACCGGAACACTGAAGCTTTCTTT

j_call: TRBJ2-5
d_call: .
v_call: TRBV7-9
clone_size: .
cdr3_aa: CASSSSHREETQYF
cdr3_nt: TGTGCCAGCAGCTCTTCCCACAGGGAAGAGACCCAGTACTTC

j_call: TRBJ2-1
d_call: .
v_call: TRBV5-6
clone_size: few
cdr3_aa: CASSLRGPSSYNEQFF
cdr3_nt: TGTGCCAGCAGCTTGAGGGGACCCAGCTCCTACAATGAGCAGTTCTTC

j_call: TRBJ1-1
d_call: TRBD1
v_call: TRBV13
clone_size: few
cdr3_aa: CASSLQGETEAFF
cdr3_nt: TGTGCCAGCAGCTTACAGGGGGAGACTGAAGCTTTCTTT

j_call: TRBJ2-3
d_call: TRBD1
v_call: TRBV30
clone_size: .
cdr3_aa: CACGQGPDTQYF
cdr3_nt: TGTGCCTGCGGACAGGGCCCAGATACGCAGTATTTT

j_call: TRBJ2-5
d_call: .
v_call: TRBV7-9
clone_size: .
cdr3_aa: CASSPPPETQYF
cdr3_nt: TGTGCCAGCAGCCCCCCTCCGGAGACCCAGTACTTC

j_call: TRBJ1-2
d_call: .
v_call: TRBV5-1
clone_size: .
cdr3_aa: CASSLDSGQVGQTYGYTF
cdr3_nt: TGCGCCAGCAGCTTGGATTCCGGACAAGTAGGGCAGACTTATGGCTACACCTTC

j_call: TRBJ2-5
d_call: .
v_call: TRBV2
clone_size: .
cdr3_aa: CASGWGEETQYF
cdr3_nt: TGTGCCAGCGGATGGGGGGAGGAGACCCAGTACTTC

j_call: TRBJ2-1
d_call: .
v_call: TRBV4-1
clone_size: once
cdr3_aa: CASSHLSGTAAYNEQFF
cdr3_nt: TGCGCCAGCAGCCATCTGTCAGGGACCGCTGCCTACAATGAGCAGTTCTTC

j_call: TRBJ2-1
d_call: .
v_call: TRBV28
clone_size: .
cdr3_aa: CASSLRQEGRDEQFF
cdr3_nt: TGTGCCAGCAGTTTGAGACAGGAGGGCAGGGATGAGCAGTTCTTC

j_call: TRBJ2-1
d_call: .
v_call: TRBV29-1
clone_size: .
cdr3_aa: CSVESQEVYNEQFF
cdr3_nt: TGCAGCGTTGAGTCCCAGGAGGTTTACAATGAGCAGTTCTTC

j_call: TRBJ2-3
d_call: .
v_call: TRBV7-9
clone_size: .
cdr3_aa: CASSLSADTQYF
cdr3_nt: TGTGCCAGCAGCTTATCCGCAGATACGCAGTATTTT

j_call: TRBJ2-7
d_call: .
v_call: TRBV5-4
clone_size: .
cdr3_aa: CASSSREGSYEQYF
cdr3_nt: TGTGCCAGCAGCTCCAGAGAGGGCTCCTACGAGCAGTACTTC

j_call: TRBJ2-5
d_call: TRBD1
v_call: TRBV5-1
clone_size: .
cdr3_aa: CASSSSRDRDRGTSRETQYF
cdr3_nt: TGCGCCAGCAGCTCGAGTCGGGACCGGGACAGGGGGACTAGCCGCGAGACCCAGTACTTC

j_call: TRBJ2-7
d_call: TRBD1
v_call: TRBV2
clone_size: few
cdr3_aa: CASSEAQGGLSYEQYF
cdr3_nt: TGTGCCAGCAGTGAAGCACAAGGGGGCCTCTCCTACGAGCAGTACTTC

j_call: TRBJ2-1
d_call: .
v_call: TRBV11-2
clone_size: .
cdr3_aa: CASSHYNEQFF
cdr3_nt: TGTGCCAGCAGCCATTACAATGAGCAGTTCTTC

j_call: TRBJ1-6
d_call: TRBD1
v_call: TRBV6-5
clone_size: few
cdr3_aa: CASSPGTESSPLHF
cdr3_nt: TGTGCCAGCAGCCCCGGGACAGAGAGTTCACCCCTCCACTTT

j_call: TRBJ2-3
d_call: .
v_call: TRBV11-2
clone_size: .
cdr3_aa: CASSSEGGLTDTQYF
cdr3_nt: TGTGCCAGCAGCTCTGAGGGGGGACTCACAGATACGCAGTATTTT

j_call: TRBJ2-7
d_call: .
v_call: TRBV27
clone_size: once
cdr3_aa: CASSSRSSYEQYF
cdr3_nt: TGTGCCAGCAGTTCCAGGAGCTCCTACGAGCAGTACTTC

j_call: TRBJ2-5
d_call: TRBD2
v_call: TRBV7-9
clone_size: .
cdr3_aa: CASSPRLTSGGHREETQYF
cdr3_nt: TGTGCCAGCAGCCCTAGATTGACTAGCGGGGGGCATCGTGAAGAGACCCAGTACTTC

j_call: TRBJ1-2
d_call: TRBD1
v_call: TRBV30
clone_size: .
cdr3_aa: CAWTQGDGYTF
cdr3_nt: TGTGCCTGGACCCAGGGGGATGGCTACACCTTC

j_call: TRBJ2-5
d_call: .
v_call: TRBV7-2
clone_size: .
cdr3_aa: CASSRVTGETQYF
cdr3_nt: TGTGCCAGCAGCCGGGTGACGGGGGAGACCCAGTACTTC

j_call: TRBJ1-2
d_call: .
v_call: TRBV30
clone_size: few
cdr3_aa: CAWSVIKVDGYTF
cdr3_nt: TGTGCCTGGAGTGTAATTAAGGTGGATGGCTACACCTTC

j_call: TRBJ2-5
d_call: TRBD1
v_call: TRBV12-5
clone_size: few
cdr3_aa: CASGSDPGTAQETQYF
cdr3_nt: TGTGCTAGTGGCTCCGATCCCGGGACAGCTCAAGAGACCCAGTACTTC